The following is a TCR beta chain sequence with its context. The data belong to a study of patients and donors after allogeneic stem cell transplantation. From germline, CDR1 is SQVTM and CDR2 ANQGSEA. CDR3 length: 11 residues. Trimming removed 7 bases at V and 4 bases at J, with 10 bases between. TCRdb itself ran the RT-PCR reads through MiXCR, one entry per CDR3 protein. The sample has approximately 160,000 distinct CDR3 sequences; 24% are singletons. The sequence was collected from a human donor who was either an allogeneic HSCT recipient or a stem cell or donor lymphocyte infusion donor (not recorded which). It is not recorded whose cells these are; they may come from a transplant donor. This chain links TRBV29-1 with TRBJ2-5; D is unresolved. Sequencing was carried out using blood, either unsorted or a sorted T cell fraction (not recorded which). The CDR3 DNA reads TGCAGCGCCCCGGACCCAGAGACCCAGTACTTC. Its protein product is CSAPDPETQYF.